The TCR beta chain under discussion was sequenced for a study of naive and memory T cell subsets. A UMI-containing oligonucleotide was joined by 3' ligation to the TCR cDNA template. Cells were not sorted; total RNA input targeted roughly 1 to 1,100 ng. The CDR3 is 12 residues long. Germline CDR1 and CDR2: SQVTM and ANQGSEA. The V end was cut by 4 bases, the J end by 8 bases, with 12 bases between. Four PCR rounds used nested alpha and beta constant region primers plus the SP2 primer. MiXCR, run by TCRdb on the 5' RACE reads, gives a single entry per CDR3 protein. The sample records tens of thousands of distinct CDR3 sequences, under 10% being singletons.

V usage is TRBV29-1 and J usage is TRBJ1-3; D gene uncertain. The receptor's source is a female donor in good health. The DNA of the CDR3 is TGCAGCGTTGGAGCGGACGGAGACACCATATATTTT. Translating gives CSVGADGDTIYF.